This T cell receptor beta chain appears in the sequencing data of a study of shared clonotypes between healthy human individuals. Note on this clone: Its antigen is still unknown.

This CDR3 has 14 amino acids. V gave up 5 bases and J gave up 3 bases, with 14 bases separating them. CDR1 SGHDN and CDR2 FVKESK come from the germline V gene. General study points: Rarefaction showed that sequencing of sorted subsets was incomplete (despite large depth). Shared clonotypes: about 4.6% naive CD4, around 3.5% naive CD8, 2.3% memory CD4, about 0.41% memory CD8.

The repertoire was sequenced with immunoSEQ multiplex PCR; TCRdb's copy has only in-frame clones and lacks some. The table records millions of clones, around nine tenths of them present only once. V gene TRBV14 combines with J gene TRBJ2-7, with D maybe TRBD2 (6 bases). Sequences were obtained from naive CD4+ T cells sorted from blood. The subset here: CD45RA+ positively selected. This TCR was recovered from a man between 18 and 35 years old in good health. This chain's CDR3 is CASSLGTPSYEQYF. The CDR3 DNA sequence: TGTGCCAGCAGCTTGGGGACTCCAAGCTACGAGCAGTACTTC. Looking up the rest from reference TRBV14 and TRBJ2-7 gives the full variable domain: EAGVTQFPSHSVIEKGQTVTLRCDPISGHDNLYWYRRVMGKEIKFLLHFVKESKQDESGMPNNRFLAERTGGTYSTLKVQPAELEDSGVYFCASSLGTPSYEQYFGPGTRLTVT.